Listed below are T cell receptor beta chains from one sample, sequenced in a study of cytomegalovirus exposure and HLA in healthy donors. Assay used: immunoSEQ multiplex PCR; TCRdb lists only in-frame clones, some missing. The table shows some 190,000 clones, with 82% occurring only once. Specimen: PBMCs. The receptors were sampled from a man aged 40-55 years in good health and CMV-seronegative. Both conserved end residues are part of each CDR3. A D gene is named only where the DNA matches it firmly. Rows give clone size only sometimes, using once, few, many, or a class for an expanded clone.

CDR3nt	CDR3aa	v_gene	j_gene	abundance	d_gene
TGTGCCAGCAGGGGACAGGAGCGACAGCCCCAGCATTTT	CASRGQERQPQHF	TRBV2	TRBJ1-5	-	TRBD1
TGTGCCAGCAGCTGGCGAGCTAGCGGGAGTTGGGAGACCCAGTACTTC	CASSWRASGSWETQYF	TRBV5-6	TRBJ2-5	-	TRBD2
TGTGCCAGCACCCGCTCAGGGTACTATGAGCAGTTCTTC	CASTRSGYYEQFF	TRBV27	TRBJ2-1	once	-
TGTGCCAGCAGCTTAGAAGCGAGAGCGTATAGCAATCAGCCCCAGCATTTT	CASSLEARAYSNQPQHF	TRBV7-2	TRBJ1-5	once	-
TGCGCCAGCAGCCCCCAGACTAGCACAGATACGCAGTATTTT	CASSPQTSTDTQYF	TRBV5-1	TRBJ2-3	once	-
TGTGCCAGCAGACCCGGACTTAGGACCGGGGAGCTGTTTTTT	CASRPGLRTGELFF	TRBV7-2	TRBJ2-2	-	-
TGTGCCTGGAGACACCGGGACAGGGGAGTTTTT	CAWRHRDRGVF	TRBV30	TRBJ1-4	-	TRBD1
TGTGCCAGCAGCTTAGAGGTCCTCTACGAGCAGTACTTC	CASSLEVLYEQYF	TRBV7-3	TRBJ2-7	-	-
TGTGCCAGCAGTGCCCACAGGGCCGGTAATGAAAAACTGTTTTTT	CASSAHRAGNEKLFF	TRBV28	TRBJ1-4	-	-
TGTGCCAGCAGCTTACGGCTAGCGGGTAGGGCAGATACGCAGTATTTT	CASSLRLAGRADTQYF	TRBV11-3	TRBJ2-3	-	TRBD2
TGCGCCAGCAGCTTGACGACTACATACAATGAGCAGTTCTTC	CASSLTTTYNEQFF	TRBV5-1	TRBJ2-1	-	-
TGTGCCAGCAGCTTAACGTGGCAGGCCTACGAGCAGTACTTC	CASSLTWQAYEQYF	TRBV7-2	TRBJ2-7	-	-
TGTGCCAGCAGTTACGCACGGGCGGCGGGGAACACTGAAGCTTTCTTT	CASSYARAAGNTEAFF	TRBV6-5	TRBJ1-1	-	-
TGTGCCAGCAGCCCCGACAGGACCGGCAATCAGCCCCAGCATTTT	CASSPDRTGNQPQHF	TRBV6-6	TRBJ1-5	-	-
TGTGCCAGTACCGGGACTAGCGGGGGGGCTGTCGAGCAGTACTTC	CASTGTSGGAVEQYF	TRBV7-2	TRBJ2-7	-	TRBD2
TGTGCCTGGAGTGCACTTAAGGGGGGCTACACCTTC	CAWSALKGGYTF	TRBV30	TRBJ1-2	-	-
TGTGCCAGCAGTGCCGCAGGGTGGACAGGGAACTATGGCTACACCTTC	CASSAAGWTGNYGYTF	TRBV2	TRBJ1-2	-	TRBD1
TGTGCCAGCACCCGCGGGGGCTCAACTAGCACAGATACGCAGTATTTT	CASTRGGSTSTDTQYF	TRBV6-6	TRBJ2-3	-	-
TGTGCCAGCAGCTTTGAGGCGGGAGCCACTGAAGCTTTCTTT	CASSFEAGATEAFF	TRBV7-8	TRBJ1-1	-	-
TGTGCCACCAGCAGAGATCGGGACAGGGGTTACCTTGCCGAGCAGTACTTC	CATSRDRDRGYLAEQYF	TRBV15	TRBJ2-7	-	TRBD1
TGTGCCAGCAGCTTTTCGACAGGCAATTCACCCCTCCACTTT	CASSFSTGNSPLHF	TRBV11-3	TRBJ1-6	-	-
TGTGCCAGCAGCGCCAGGGGATCCACCTACAATGAGCAGTTCTTC	CASSARGSTYNEQFF	TRBV9	TRBJ2-1	-	-
TGCGCCAGCAGCTTCACTAGCGGGAGCCGGGGAGAGCAGTACTTC	CASSFTSGSRGEQYF	TRBV5-1	TRBJ2-7	-	TRBD2
TGTGCCAGCAGCACCGGACAGGGCCACCAAGAGACCCAGTACTTC	CASSTGQGHQETQYF	TRBV5-5	TRBJ2-5	-	TRBD1
TGTGCCAGTAGTATAGGACAGGGCCCTAATGAAAAACTGTTTTTT	CASSIGQGPNEKLFF	TRBV19	TRBJ1-4	once	TRBD1
TGCAGCGTTGGCCTATTAGCGGGGTTCGAGCAGTTCTTC	CSVGLLAGFEQFF	TRBV29-1	TRBJ2-1	-	TRBD2
TGCGCCAGCAGCCCGACAGGGGCAGGGGAGACCCAGTACTTC	CASSPTGAGETQYF	TRBV5-1	TRBJ2-5	-	TRBD1
TGTGCCAGCAGCTTTCCGGGGGGGGTCCAAGAGACCCAGTACTTC	CASSFPGGVQETQYF	TRBV7-2	TRBJ2-5	-	TRBD2
TGCGCCAGCAGGTATCTAGCGGGGCGCGAGGTTACGCAGTATTTT	CASRYLAGREVTQYF	TRBV23-1	TRBJ2-3	once	TRBD2
TGTGCCAGCAGCTTTCGACCCGGGGTTGAGCAGTTCTTC	CASSFRPGVEQFF	TRBV9	TRBJ2-1	-	-